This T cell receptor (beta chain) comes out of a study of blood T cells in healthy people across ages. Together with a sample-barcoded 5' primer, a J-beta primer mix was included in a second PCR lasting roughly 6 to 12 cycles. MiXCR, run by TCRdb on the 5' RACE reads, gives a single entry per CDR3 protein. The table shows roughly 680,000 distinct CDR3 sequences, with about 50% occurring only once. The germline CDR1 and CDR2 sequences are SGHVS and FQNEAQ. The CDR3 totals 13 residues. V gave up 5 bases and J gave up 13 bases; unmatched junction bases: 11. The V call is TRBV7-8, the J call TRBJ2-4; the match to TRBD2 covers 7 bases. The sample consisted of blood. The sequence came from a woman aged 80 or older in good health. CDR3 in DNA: TGTGCCAGCAGCCCACGGTGGGACTACGGGCAGTACTTC. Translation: CASSPRWDYGQYF.